This TCR beta chain is from a study of cytomegalovirus exposure and HLA in healthy donors. The CDR3 is made up of 17 amino acids. Per germline, CDR1 SGHNT and CDR2 YYREEE (reference sequence). The V and J ends lost 3 bases and 3 bases, in that order; junction bases with no gene match: 8. It was with 60 Vbeta and 13 Jbeta primers that the PCR ran. Clones were sequenced by immunoSEQ multiplex PCR, and TCRdb holds only the in-frame ones, with some missing. The sample carries some 130,000 clones, 77% recorded once. Comment on this clone: Its antigen is as yet unknown.

Study results and limitations: Specificity of three CMV-associated chains for CMV antigens was verified in vitro. Later analysis found that TCR beta chains associated with HLA were more clonally expanded than other, equally common chains.

The sequence derives from a woman aged 55-75 years in good health and CMV-seronegative. Source material: PBMCs. This chain connects TRBV5-4 to TRBJ2-7; 14 nucleotides line up with TRBD2. The chain's CDR3 is CASSSGTSGSLIYEQYF. The CDR3 nucleotides read TGTGCCAGCAGCTCTGGGACTAGCGGGAGTCTCATCTACGAGCAGTACTTC. The complete variable domain, with remaining parts taken from reference TRBV5-4 and TRBJ2-7, reads ETGVTQSPTHLIKTRGQQVTLRCSSQSGHNTVSWYQQALGQGPQFIFQYYREEENGRGNFPPRFSGLQFPNYSSELNVNALELDDSALYLCASSSGTSGSLIYEQYFGPGTRLTVT.